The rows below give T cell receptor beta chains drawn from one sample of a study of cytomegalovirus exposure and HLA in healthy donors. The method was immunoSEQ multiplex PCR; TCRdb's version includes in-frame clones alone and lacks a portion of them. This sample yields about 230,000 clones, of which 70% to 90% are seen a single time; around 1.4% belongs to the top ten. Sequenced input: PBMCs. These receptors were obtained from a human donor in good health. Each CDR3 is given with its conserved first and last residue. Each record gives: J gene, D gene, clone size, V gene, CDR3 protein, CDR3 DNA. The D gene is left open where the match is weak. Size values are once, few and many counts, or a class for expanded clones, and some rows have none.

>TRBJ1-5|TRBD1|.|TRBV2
CASRDRAQPQHF
TGTGCCAGCAGGGACAGGGCCCAGCCCCAGCATTTT
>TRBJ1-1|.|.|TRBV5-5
CASSFPGKNTEAFF
TGTGCCAGCAGCTTTCCAGGGAAGAACACTGAAGCTTTCTTT
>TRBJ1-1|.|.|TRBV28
CASCVQGGTNEAFF
TGTGCCAGTTGCGTCCAGGGTGGGACAAATGAAGCTTTCTTT
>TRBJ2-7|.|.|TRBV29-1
CSFCEQGYEQYF
TGCAGCTTCTGTGAACAGGGCTACGAGCAGTACTTC
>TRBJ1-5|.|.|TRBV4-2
CASSQDTGHPNQPQHF
TGTGCCAGCAGCCAAGATACGGGACATCCCAATCAGCCCCAGCATTTT
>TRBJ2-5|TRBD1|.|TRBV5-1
CASSSTGGRETQYF
TGCGCCAGCAGCTCGACAGGGGGTCGAGAGACCCAGTACTTC
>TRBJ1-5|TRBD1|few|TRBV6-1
CASRGQGLNQPQHF
TGTGCCAGCAGGGGACAGGGGCTCAATCAGCCCCAGCATTTT
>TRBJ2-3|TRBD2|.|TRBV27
CASSFSSGRQGTDTQYF
TGTGCCAGCAGTTTCTCTAGCGGGAGACAAGGCACAGATACGCAGTATTTT
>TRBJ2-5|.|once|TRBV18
CASSESTFETQYF
TGTGCCAGCTCAGAGTCAACTTTTGAGACCCAGTACTTC
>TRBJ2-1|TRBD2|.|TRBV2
CASTTGTSSFDEQFF
TGTGCCAGCACCACCGGGACTAGCTCCTTTGATGAGCAGTTCTTC
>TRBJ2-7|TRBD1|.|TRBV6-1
CASSVEWTGAYEQYF
TGTGCCAGCAGTGTTGAGTGGACAGGGGCCTACGAGCAGTACTTC
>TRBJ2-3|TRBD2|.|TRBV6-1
CASSARGLAGSTDTQYF
TGTGCCAGCAGTGCAAGGGGACTAGCGGGGTCCACGGATACGCAGTATTTT
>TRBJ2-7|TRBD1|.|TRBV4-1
CASSQGQGAYEQYF
TGCGCCAGCAGCCAAGGACAGGGAGCCTACGAGCAGTACTTC
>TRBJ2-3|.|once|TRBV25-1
CASGKQGADTQYF
TGTGCCAGCGGTAAACAGGGAGCAGATACGCAGTATTTT
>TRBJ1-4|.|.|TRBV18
CANSPRQGVGEKLFF
TGTGCCAACTCACCACGGCAGGGCGTCGGTGAAAAACTGTTTTTT
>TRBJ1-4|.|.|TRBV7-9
CASSQELATNEKLFF
TGTGCCAGCAGCCAAGAACTTGCAACTAATGAAAAACTGTTTTTT
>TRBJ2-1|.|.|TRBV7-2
CASSSPGSEQFF
TGTGCCAGCAGCTCGCCGGGGAGTGAGCAGTTCTTC
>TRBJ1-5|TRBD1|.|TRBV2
CASTGQGSQPQHF
TGTGCCAGCACGGGACAGGGGAGTCAGCCCCAGCATTTT
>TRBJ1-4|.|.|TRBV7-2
CASSPNREKLFF
TGTGCCAGCAGCCCTAACAGAGAAAAACTGTTTTTT
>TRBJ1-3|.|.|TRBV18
CASSPESGNTIYF
TGTGCCAGCTCACCTGAGTCCGGAAACACCATATATTTT
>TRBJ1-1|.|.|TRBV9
CASSAPPVNTEAFF
TGTGCCAGCAGCGCACCCCCGGTGAACACTGAAGCTTTCTTT
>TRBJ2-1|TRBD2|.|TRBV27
CASSDLTSGRKNEQFF
TGTGCCAGCAGTGATTTGACTAGCGGGAGAAAGAATGAGCAGTTCTTC
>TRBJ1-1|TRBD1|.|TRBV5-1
CASSSGTGGTEAFF
TGCGCCAGCAGCTCCGGGACAGGGGGTACTGAAGCTTTCTTT
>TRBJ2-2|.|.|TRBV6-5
CASSARRSAAGELFF
TGTGCCAGCAGTGCCCGAAGGAGCGCAGCAGGGGAGCTGTTTTTT
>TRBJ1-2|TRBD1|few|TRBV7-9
CASSSGQGSLRGYTF
TGTGCCAGCAGCTCCGGACAGGGCAGTTTGCGGGGCTACACCTTC
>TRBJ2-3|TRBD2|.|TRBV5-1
CASSFLADLSTDTQYF
TGCGCCAGCAGCTTCCTAGCGGACCTCTCCACAGATACGCAGTATTTT
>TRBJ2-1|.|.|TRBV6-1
CASSELKRNEQFF
TGTGCCAGCAGTGAATTGAAGAGGAATGAGCAGTTCTTC
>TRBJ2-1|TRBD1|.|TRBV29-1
CSGGTEYNEQFF
TGCAGCGGGGGGACAGAATACAATGAGCAGTTCTTC
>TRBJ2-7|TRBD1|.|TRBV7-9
CASSFPLGQGDHEQYF
TGTGCCAGCAGCTTTCCTCTAGGACAGGGGGACCACGAGCAGTACTTC
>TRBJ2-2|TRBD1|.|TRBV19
CASRDRAGELFF
TGTGCCAGTAGAGACAGGGCCGGGGAGCTGTTTTTT